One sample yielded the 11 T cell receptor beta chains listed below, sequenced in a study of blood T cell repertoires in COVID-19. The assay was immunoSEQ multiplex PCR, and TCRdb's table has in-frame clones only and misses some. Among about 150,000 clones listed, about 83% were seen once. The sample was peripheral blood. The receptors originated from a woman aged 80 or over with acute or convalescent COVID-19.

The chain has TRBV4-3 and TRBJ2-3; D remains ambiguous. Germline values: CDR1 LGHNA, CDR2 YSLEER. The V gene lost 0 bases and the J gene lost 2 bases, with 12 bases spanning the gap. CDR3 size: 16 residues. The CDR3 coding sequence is TGCGCCAGCAGCCAAGATCCTGCGGCCTTCACAGATACGCAGTATTTT. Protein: CASSQDPAAFTDTQYF.

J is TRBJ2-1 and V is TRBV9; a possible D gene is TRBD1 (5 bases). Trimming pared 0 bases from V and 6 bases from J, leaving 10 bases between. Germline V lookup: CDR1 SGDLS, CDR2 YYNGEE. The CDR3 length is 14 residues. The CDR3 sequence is CASSVEGRGNEQFF. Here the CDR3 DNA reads TGTGCCAGCAGCGTAGAGGGTAGGGGCAATGAGCAGTTCTTC.

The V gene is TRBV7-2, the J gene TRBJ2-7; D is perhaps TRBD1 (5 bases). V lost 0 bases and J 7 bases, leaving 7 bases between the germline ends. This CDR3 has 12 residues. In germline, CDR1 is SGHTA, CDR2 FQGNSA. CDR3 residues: CASSLAHREQYF. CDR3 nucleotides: TGTGCCAGCAGCTTAGCCCACAGGGAGCAGTACTTC.

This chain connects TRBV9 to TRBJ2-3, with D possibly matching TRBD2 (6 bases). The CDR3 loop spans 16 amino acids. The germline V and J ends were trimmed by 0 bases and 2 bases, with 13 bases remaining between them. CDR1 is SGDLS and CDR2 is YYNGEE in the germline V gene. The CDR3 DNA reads TGTGCCAGCAGCGTAGTAGGAGGGGACTCCACAGATACGCAGTATTTT. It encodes CASSVVGGDSTDTQYF.

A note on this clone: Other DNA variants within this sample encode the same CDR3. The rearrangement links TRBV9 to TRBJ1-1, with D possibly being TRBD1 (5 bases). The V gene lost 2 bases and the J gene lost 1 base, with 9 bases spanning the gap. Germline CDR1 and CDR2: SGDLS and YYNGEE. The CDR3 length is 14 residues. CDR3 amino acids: CASSVGTANTEAFF. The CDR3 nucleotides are TGTGCCAGCAGCGTCGGGACTGCGAACACTGAAGCTTTCTTT.

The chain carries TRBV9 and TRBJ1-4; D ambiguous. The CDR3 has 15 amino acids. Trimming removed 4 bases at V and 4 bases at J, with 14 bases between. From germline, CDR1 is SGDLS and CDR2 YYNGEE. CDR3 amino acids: CASSSRREGNEKLFF. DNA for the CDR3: TGTGCCAGCAGCTCCCGGAGGGAGGGTAATGAAAAACTGTTTTTT.

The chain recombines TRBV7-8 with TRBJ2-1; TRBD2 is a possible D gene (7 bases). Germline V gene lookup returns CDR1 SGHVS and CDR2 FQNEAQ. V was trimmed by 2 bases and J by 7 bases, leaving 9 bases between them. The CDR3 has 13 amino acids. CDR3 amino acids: CASSLRGGNEQFF. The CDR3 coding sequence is TGTGCCAGCAGCTTAAGGGGGGGGAATGAGCAGTTCTTC.

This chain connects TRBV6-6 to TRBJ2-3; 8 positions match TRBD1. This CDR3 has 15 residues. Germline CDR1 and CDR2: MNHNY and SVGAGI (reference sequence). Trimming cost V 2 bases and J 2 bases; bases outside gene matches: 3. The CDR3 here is CASSYRTGSTDTQYF. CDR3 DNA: TGTGCCAGCAGTTACCGGACAGGGTCCACAGATACGCAGTATTTT.

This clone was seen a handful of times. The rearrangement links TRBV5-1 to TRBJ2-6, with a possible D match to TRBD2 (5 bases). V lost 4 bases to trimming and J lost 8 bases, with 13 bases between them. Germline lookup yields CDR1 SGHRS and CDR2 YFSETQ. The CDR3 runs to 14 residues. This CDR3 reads CASSGGGVTNVLTF. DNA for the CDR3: TGCGCCAGCAGCGGAGGTGGCGTTACCAACGTCCTGACTTTC.

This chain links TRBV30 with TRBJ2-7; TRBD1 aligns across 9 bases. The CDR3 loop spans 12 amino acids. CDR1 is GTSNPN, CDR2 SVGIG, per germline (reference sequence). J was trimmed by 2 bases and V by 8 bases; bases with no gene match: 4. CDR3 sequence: CASGTGPYEQYF. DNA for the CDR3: TGTGCCAGCGGGACAGGGCCCTACGAGCAGTACTTC.

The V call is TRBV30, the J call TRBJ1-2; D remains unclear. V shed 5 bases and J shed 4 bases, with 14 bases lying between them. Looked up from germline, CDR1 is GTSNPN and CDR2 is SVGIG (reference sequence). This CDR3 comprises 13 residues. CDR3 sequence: CAWGSGLLYGYTF. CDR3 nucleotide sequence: TGTGCCTGGGGAAGCGGCCTTCTCTATGGCTACACCTTC.